This T cell receptor beta chain is drawn from a study of Ad26.COV2.S vaccination and SARS-CoV-2 variants. Method: immunoSEQ multiplex PCR; TCRdb's copy keeps in-frame clones and lacks some. The sample contains under 500,000 clones, approximately 92% of which appear only once. Specified treatment: 15 to 20 received Ad26.COV2.S at low or high dose, single or two shots; about five received placebo; per-sample allocation not given. The investigators took samples on day 63 after the first vaccine or placebo injection. V was trimmed by 1 base and J by 4 bases, leaving 17 bases between them. The germline V gene has CDR1 SGHTA and CDR2 FQGNSA. The CDR3 runs 18 residues.

The chain links TRBV7-2 to TRBJ2-6; D not certain. This clonotype originated in a person between 18 and 60 years old who received the Ad26.COV2.S COVID-19 vaccine or a placebo. The sample consisted of peripheral blood, taken in a trial of Ad26.COV2.S vaccine versus placebo. This CDR3 reads CASSLEPPGISGANVLTF. The CDR3 nucleotides read TGTGCCAGCAGCTTAGAACCCCCCGGCATATCCGGGGCCAACGTCCTGACTTTC.